This T cell receptor (beta chain) appears in the sequencing data of a study of regulatory T cells in long-lasting Graves disease. Trimming removed 0 bases from V and 2 bases from J, with 11 bases in between. CDR1 is KGHSY, CDR2 FQNENV, per germline. The CDR3 sequence is 16 residues long. To make TCR beta libraries, researchers used iRepertoire HTBI primers and Arm-PCR of CDR3 regions. Each CDR3 protein gets one entry after TCRdb re-called the multiplex PCR reads with MiXCR. The sample records fewer than 550,000 distinct CDR3 sequences, about 16% being singletons. In regard to this clonotype: Its antigen is undetermined.

Study-wide results and limits: Persistent patients shared 2,500 to 3,000 public clonotypes among themselves. Newly diagnosed patients shared fewer, at some 970.

Time point described: newly diagnosed GD, antithyroid drugs for less than 3 months. Extracted RNA from PBMCs served as the source of the TCR library. These same records also appear under a second study, on T cells in Graves' hyperthyroidism and ophthalmopathy. In that study: The diagnostic basis comprised clinical symptoms, serum thyroxine and TRAb, thyroid ultrasound and orbital computed tomography. Ophthalmopathy prediction by the model preceded onset by a median roughly 6 months.

This TCR derives from a woman aged 40-60 years with Graves disease. The rearrangement joins TRBV16 to TRBJ1-3; no definite D call. The source was peripheral blood mononuclear cells (PBMCs), collected at new diagnosis, from a patient treated with antithyroid drugs. The CDR3 loop reads CASSQSGGLTGNTIYF. The CDR3 bases are TGTGCCAGCAGCCAATCTGGAGGACTTACTGGAAACACCATATATTTT.